This passage covers 17 T cell receptor beta chains from one sample sequenced in a study of blood T cell repertoires in COVID-19. The assay was immunoSEQ multiplex PCR, and TCRdb's table has in-frame clones only and misses some. The table includes about 270,000 clones, over 80% detected once. The sequenced material came from peripheral blood. All receptors come from a woman in her forties or fifties with active or convalescent COVID-19.

This chain connects TRBV25-1 to TRBJ1-3; 11 bases match TRBD1. The germline V gene encodes CDR1 MGHDK and CDR2 SYGVNS. Trimming removed 3 bases from V and 2 bases from J; junction bases left unmatched: 6. The CDR3 spans 17 residues. The CDR3 DNA is TGTGCCAGCAGTGACCCAGGGACAGGGGGAGCTGGAAACACCATATATTTT. It encodes CASSDPGTGGAGNTIYF.

This rearrangement joins TRBV5-1 to TRBJ1-1; TRBD1 is a possible D gene (6 bases). Germline-derived CDR1 and CDR2 are SGHRS and YFSETQ. This CDR3 is built from 14 residues. V was trimmed by 4 bases and J by 1 base, leaving 11 bases between them. CDR3 sequence reads: CASSPGQRNTEAFF. Written as DNA, the CDR3 is TGCGCCAGCAGCCCCGGACAGCGGAACACTGAAGCTTTCTTT.

This chain joins TRBV24-1 and TRBJ2-1, with TRBD1 matching over 7 bases. This CDR3 has 13 residues. The V gene's germline CDR1 is KGHDR and CDR2 SFDVKD. The junction had 4 bases not matched to a gene; V was cut back by 4 bases and J by 8 bases. For the CDR3, the DNA is TGTGCCACCAGTGACCGCGACAGGGATGAGCAGTTCTTC. Translating it yields CATSDRDRDEQFF.

This clone was found a few times. The chain combines TRBV20-1 with TRBJ1-1; 7 bases are a match to TRBD1. CDR3 length equals 11 residues. The germline gives CDR1 DFQATT, CDR2 SNEGSKA (reference sequence). The V and J ends lost 6 bases and 7 bases, in that order; junction bases with no gene match: 5. CDR3 in amino acids: CSAYRGNEAFF. CDR3 in DNA: TGCAGTGCGTACAGGGGTAATGAAGCTTTCTTT.

V usage is TRBV19 and J usage is TRBJ2-3; D might be TRBD2 (5 bases). The CDR3 is made up of 13 amino acids. The V and J ends lost 5 bases and 7 bases respectively, with 13 bases between them. Germline CDR1 and CDR2: LNHDA and SQIVND (reference sequence). CDR3 sequence (DNA): TGTGCCAGTAGTGTAAACCCGGGGAATACGCAGTATTTT. This encodes CASSVNPGNTQYF.

The rearrangement uses TRBV6-4 and TRBJ1-2; TRBD1 matches 11 bases. The V gene's germline CDR1 is MRHNA and CDR2 SNTAGT. The CDR3 consists of 14 residues. Germline trimming cut 6 bases from V and 6 bases from J; bases unmatched to any gene: 6. The CDR3 spells CASRGQGALNGYTF. The CDR3 bases are TGTGCCAGCAGAGGACAGGGGGCCCTGAATGGCTACACCTTC.

This clone has just one count. The chain carries TRBV5-5 and TRBJ1-1; 7 bases fit TRBD1. The CDR3 has 15 amino acids. Looked up from germline, CDR1 is SGHKS and CDR2 is YYEKEE (reference sequence). J was trimmed by 4 bases and V by 4 bases; bases with no gene match: 10. The CDR3 is CASSRTGESGTEAFF. DNA for the CDR3: TGTGCCAGCAGCAGAACAGGGGAGAGCGGCACTGAAGCTTTCTTT.

J is TRBJ1-1 and V is TRBV2, with a tentative D call TRBD1 (5 bases). The germline gives CDR1 SNHLY, CDR2 FYNNEI. V was trimmed by 6 bases and J by 6 bases, leaving 11 bases between them. The CDR3 runs 12 residues. The CDR3: CASRGLGAEAFF. The CDR3 DNA is TGTGCCAGCAGGGGGTTAGGGGCTGAAGCTTTCTTT.

This clone was detected only a few times. This chain connects TRBV7-5 to TRBJ1-1. TRBV7-5 represents a pseudogene. CDR3 length: 12 amino acids. DNA of the CDR3: TGTGCCAGAAGCCGAGGGGAGGCTGAAGCTTTCTTT. It yields the protein CARSRGEAEAFF.

This clone was seen a handful of times. V is TRBV7-2 and J is TRBJ1-1; D ambiguous. The CDR3 is 13 amino acids. The germline CDR1 and CDR2 sequences are SGHTA and FQGNSA. Trimming removed 3 bases from V and 13 bases from J, with 18 bases in between. For the CDR3, the DNA is TGTGCCAGCAGCTTTATTCGAGCGGGGTTTGGTTTCTTT. This gives the protein CASSFIRAGFGFF.

The rearrangement uses TRBV10-3 and TRBJ1-2, with D possibly TRBD1 on 6 matching bases. CDR1 ENHRY and CDR2 SYGVKD come from the germline V gene. The ends were cut back, 6 bases at V and 5 bases at J, with 10 bases in the middle. The CDR3 extends over 12 amino acids. Here the CDR3 DNA reads TGTGCCATCAGGGCAGGGGAGTATGGCTACACCTTC. Translating it yields CAIRAGEYGYTF.

The chain recombines TRBV27 with TRBJ2-7; a possible D gene is TRBD2 (5 bases). Germline values: CDR1 MNHEY, CDR2 SMNVEV (reference sequence). The CDR3 has 16 residues. V was clipped by 2 bases and J by 3 bases, with 17 bases between them. The CDR3 bases are TGTGCCAGCAGTTTAAAAAGAGGGTCGGGGATCTACGAGCAGTACTTC. It codes for CASSLKRGSGIYEQYF.

The genes are TRBV6-5 and TRBJ1-1; TRBD1 is a possible D gene (6 bases). The CDR3 is 13 amino acids. CDR1 and CDR2 from the germline V gene are MNHEY and SVGAGI. The V and J ends lost 8 bases and 0 bases respectively, with 10 bases between them. The CDR3 here is CASHRVMNTEAFF. In DNA, the CDR3 is TGTGCCAGCCACAGGGTAATGAACACTGAAGCTTTCTTT.

The gene calls are TRBV27 and TRBJ1-1, with 10 bases matching TRBD1. V was clipped by 3 bases and J by 5 bases; unmatched bases: 3. The germline CDR1 and CDR2 sequences are MNHEY and SMNVEV (reference sequence). This CDR3 is built from 14 residues. CDR3 sequence: CASSFGQGVTEAFF. For the CDR3, the DNA is TGTGCCAGCAGTTTCGGACAGGGGGTAACTGAAGCTTTCTTT.

V is TRBV4-1 and J is TRBJ2-7; the match to TRBD1 covers 8 bases. The CDR3 consists of 15 residues. V dropped 0 bases and J dropped 7; count of bases not matched to a gene: 8. Looked up from germline, CDR1 is MGHRA and CDR2 is YSYEKL. Here the CDR3 reads CASSQETGVNWEQYF. The CDR3 DNA sequence: TGCGCCAGCAGCCAAGAGACAGGGGTAAATTGGGAGCAGTACTTC.

The chain employs TRBV5-1 and TRBJ2-3; maybe TRBD1 (5 bases). Germline V gene lookup returns CDR1 SGHRS and CDR2 YFSETQ. V was trimmed by 5 bases and J by 5 bases, leaving 12 bases between them. The CDR3 is made up of 13 amino acids. The CDR3 protein is CASSSQGIDTQYF. The CDR3 nucleotides are TGCGCCAGCAGTTCCCAGGGAATAGATACGCAGTATTTT.

This clone has only one observation. V usage is TRBV6-5 and J usage is TRBJ2-2, with unresolved D. Trimming left V 1 base short and J 5 bases short, with 5 bases between. The CDR3 length is 13 residues. The germline gives CDR1 MNHEY, CDR2 SVGAGI. The chain's CDR3 is CASSYFLTGELFF. Here the CDR3 DNA reads TGTGCCAGCAGTTACTTCTTAACCGGGGAGCTGTTTTTT.